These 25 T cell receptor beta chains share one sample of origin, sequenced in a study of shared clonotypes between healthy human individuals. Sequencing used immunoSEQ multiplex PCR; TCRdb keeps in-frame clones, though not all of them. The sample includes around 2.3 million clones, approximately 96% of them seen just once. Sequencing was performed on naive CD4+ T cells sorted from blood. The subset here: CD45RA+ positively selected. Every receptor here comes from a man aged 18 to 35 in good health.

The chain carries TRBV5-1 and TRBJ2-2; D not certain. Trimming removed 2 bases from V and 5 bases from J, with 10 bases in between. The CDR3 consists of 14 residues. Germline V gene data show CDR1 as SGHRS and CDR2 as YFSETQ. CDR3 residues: CASSFERGTGELFF. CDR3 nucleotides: TGCGCCAGCAGCTTTGAGCGCGGTACCGGGGAGCTGTTTTTT.

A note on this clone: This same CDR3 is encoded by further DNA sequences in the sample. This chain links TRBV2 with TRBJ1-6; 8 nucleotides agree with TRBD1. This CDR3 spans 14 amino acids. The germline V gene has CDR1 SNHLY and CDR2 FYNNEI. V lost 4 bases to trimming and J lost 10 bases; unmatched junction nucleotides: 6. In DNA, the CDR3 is TGTGCCAGCAGTGCCGACAGGGGTGGGTCACCCCTCCACTTT. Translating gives CASSADRGGSPLHF.

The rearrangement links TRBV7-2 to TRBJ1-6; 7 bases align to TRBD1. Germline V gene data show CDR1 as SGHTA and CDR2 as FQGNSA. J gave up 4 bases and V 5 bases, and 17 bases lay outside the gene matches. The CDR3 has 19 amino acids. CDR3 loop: CASSRKVQGQVKYNSPLHF. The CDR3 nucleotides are TGTGCCAGCAGCCGGAAGGTCCAAGGACAGGTGAAATATAATTCACCCCTCCACTTT.

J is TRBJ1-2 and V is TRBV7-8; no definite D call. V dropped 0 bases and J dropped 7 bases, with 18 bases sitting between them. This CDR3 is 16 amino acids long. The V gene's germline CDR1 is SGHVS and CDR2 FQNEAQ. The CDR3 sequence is CASSLAKVTGMSGYTF. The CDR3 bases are TGTGCCAGCAGCTTAGCCAAAGTGACCGGAATGAGTGGCTACACCTTC.

The CDR3 here is CAWSPGVLYEQYF. The CDR3 DNA reads as TGTGCCTGGAGTCCCGGGGTTCTCTACGAGCAGTACTTC. The gene calls are TRBV30 and TRBJ2-7, with a tentative D call TRBD2 (5 bases). The CDR3 runs 13 residues. The germline V and J ends were trimmed by 2 bases and 3 bases, with 11 bases remaining between them. Germline-derived CDR1 and CDR2 are GTSNPN and SVGIG (reference sequence). Variable domain in full (rest from reference TRBV30 and TRBJ2-7): SQTIHQWPATLVQPVGSPLSLECTVEGTSNPNLYWYRQAAGRGLQLLFYSVGIGQISSEVPQNLSASRPQDRQFILSSKKLLLSDSGFYLCAWSPGVLYEQYFGPGTRLTVT.

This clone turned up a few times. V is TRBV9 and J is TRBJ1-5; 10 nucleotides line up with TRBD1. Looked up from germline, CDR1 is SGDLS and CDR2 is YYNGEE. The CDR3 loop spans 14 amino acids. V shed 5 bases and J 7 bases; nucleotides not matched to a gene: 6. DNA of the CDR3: TGTGCCAGCAGTGCGGGACAGGGGTCACAGCCCCAGCATTTT. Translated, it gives CASSAGQGSQPQHF.

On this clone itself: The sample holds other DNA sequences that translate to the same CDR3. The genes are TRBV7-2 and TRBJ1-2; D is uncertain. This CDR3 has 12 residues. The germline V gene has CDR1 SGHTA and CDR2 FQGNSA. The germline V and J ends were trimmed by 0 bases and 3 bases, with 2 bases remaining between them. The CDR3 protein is CASSLADYGYTF. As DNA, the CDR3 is TGTGCCAGCAGCTTAGCGGACTATGGCTACACCTTC. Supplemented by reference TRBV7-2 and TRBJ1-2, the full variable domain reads GAGVSQSPSNKVTEKGKDVELRCDPISGHTALYWYRQSLGQGLEFLIYFQGNSAPDKSGLPSDRFSAERTGGSVSTLTIQRTQQEDSAVYLCASSLADYGYTFGSGTRLTVV.

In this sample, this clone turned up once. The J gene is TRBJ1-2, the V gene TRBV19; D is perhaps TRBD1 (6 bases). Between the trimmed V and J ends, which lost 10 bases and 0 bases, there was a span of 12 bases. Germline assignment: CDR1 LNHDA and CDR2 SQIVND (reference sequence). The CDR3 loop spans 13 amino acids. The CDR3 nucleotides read TGTGCCAACGCCGGGACAACTAACTATGGCTACACCTTC. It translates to CANAGTTNYGYTF.

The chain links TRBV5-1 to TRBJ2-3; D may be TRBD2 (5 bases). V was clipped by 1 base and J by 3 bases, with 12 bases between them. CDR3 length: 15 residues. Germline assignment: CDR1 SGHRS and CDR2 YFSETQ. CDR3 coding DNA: TGCGCCAGCAGCTTGAGAGGGATGTGGACAGATACGCAGTATTTT. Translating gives CASSLRGMWTDTQYF.

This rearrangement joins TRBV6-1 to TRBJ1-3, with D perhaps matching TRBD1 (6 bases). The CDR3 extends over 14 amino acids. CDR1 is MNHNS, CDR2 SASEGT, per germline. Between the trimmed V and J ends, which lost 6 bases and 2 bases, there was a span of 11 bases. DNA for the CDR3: TGTGCCAGCAGACAGGGAACTGCTGGAAACACCATATATTTT. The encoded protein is CASRQGTAGNTIYF.

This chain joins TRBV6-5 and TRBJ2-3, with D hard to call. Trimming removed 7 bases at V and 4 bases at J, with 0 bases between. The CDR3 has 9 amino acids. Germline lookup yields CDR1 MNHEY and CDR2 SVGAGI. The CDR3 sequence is CASTDTQYF. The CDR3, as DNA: TGTGCCAGCACAGATACGCAGTATTTT.

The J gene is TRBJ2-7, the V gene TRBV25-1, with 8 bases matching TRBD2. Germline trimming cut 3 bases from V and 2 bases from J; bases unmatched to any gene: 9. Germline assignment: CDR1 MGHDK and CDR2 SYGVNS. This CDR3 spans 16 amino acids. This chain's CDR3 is CASSDPLRGGPYEQYF. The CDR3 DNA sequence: TGTGCCAGCAGTGACCCTCTTCGGGGGGGACCCTACGAGCAGTACTTC.

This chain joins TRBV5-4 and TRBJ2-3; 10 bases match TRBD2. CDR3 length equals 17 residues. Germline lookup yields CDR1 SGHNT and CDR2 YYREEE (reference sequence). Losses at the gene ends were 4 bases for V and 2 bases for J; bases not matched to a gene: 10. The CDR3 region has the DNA TGTGCCAGCAGCCCGGGACTAGCGCTACGCAACACAGATACGCAGTATTTT. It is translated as CASSPGLALRNTDTQYF.

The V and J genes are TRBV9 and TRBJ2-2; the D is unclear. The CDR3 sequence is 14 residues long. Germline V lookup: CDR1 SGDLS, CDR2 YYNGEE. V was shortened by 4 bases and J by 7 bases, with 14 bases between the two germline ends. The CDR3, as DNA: TGTGCCAGCAGCCCCGAGACATGGGGCGGGGAGCTGTTTTTT. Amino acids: CASSPETWGGELFF.

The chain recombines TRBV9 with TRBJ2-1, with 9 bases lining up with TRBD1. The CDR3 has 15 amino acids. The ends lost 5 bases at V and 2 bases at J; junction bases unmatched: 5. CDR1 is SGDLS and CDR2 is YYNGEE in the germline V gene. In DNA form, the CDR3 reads TGTGCCAGCAGTTCGGGACAGGGTACCTACAATGAGCAGTTCTTC. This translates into CASSSGQGTYNEQFF.

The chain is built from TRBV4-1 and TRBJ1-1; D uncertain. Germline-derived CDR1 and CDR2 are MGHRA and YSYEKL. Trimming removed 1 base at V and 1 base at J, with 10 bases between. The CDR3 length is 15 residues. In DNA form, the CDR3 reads TGCGCCAGCAGCCAAGTGGCAGATCGGAACACTGAAGCTTTCTTT. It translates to CASSQVADRNTEAFF.

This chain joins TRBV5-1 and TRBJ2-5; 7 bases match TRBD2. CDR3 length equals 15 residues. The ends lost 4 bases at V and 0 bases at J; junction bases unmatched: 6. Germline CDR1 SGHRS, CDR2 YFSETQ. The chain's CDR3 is CASSLALANQETQYF. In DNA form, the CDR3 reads TGCGCCAGCAGCCTGGCACTAGCGAACCAAGAGACCCAGTACTTC. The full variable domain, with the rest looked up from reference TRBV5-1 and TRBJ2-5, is KAGVTQTPRYLIKTRGQQVTLSCSPISGHRSVSWYQQTPGQGLQFLFEYFSETQRNKGNFPGRFSGRQFSNSRSEMNVSTLELGDSALYLCASSLALANQETQYFGPGTRLLVL.

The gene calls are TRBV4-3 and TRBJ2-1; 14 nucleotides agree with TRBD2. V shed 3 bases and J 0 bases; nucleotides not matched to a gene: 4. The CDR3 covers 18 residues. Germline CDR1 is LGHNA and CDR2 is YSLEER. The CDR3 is CASSHRLAGGPSYNEQFF. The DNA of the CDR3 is TGCGCCAGCAGCCACCGACTAGCGGGAGGGCCCTCCTACAATGAGCAGTTCTTC.

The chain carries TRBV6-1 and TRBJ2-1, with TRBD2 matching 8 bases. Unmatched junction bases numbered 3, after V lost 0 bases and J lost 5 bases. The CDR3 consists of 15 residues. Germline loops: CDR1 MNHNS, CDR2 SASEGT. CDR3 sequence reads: CASSEAAGANNEQFF. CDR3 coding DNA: TGTGCCAGCAGTGAAGCAGCGGGGGCCAACAATGAGCAGTTCTTC.

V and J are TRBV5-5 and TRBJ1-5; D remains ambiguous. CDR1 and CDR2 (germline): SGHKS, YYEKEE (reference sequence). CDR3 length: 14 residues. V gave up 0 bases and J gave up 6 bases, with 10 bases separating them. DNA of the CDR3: TGTGCCAGCAGCTTGGACCCCCAAGCTCAGCCCCAGCATTTT. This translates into CASSLDPQAQPQHF.

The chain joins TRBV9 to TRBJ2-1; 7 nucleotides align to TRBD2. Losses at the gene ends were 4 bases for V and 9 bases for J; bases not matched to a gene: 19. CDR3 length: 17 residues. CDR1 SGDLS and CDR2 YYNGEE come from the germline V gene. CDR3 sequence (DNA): TGTGCCAGCAGCCCAGAAGGTGTTCCAGTGTGGGGGGGTGAGCAGTTCTTC. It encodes CASSPEGVPVWGGEQFF.

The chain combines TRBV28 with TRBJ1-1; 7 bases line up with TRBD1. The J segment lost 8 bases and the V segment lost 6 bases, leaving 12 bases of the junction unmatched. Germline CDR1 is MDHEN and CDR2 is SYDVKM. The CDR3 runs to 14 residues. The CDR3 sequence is CASSRQGGTGEAFF. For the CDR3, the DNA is TGTGCCAGCAGCCGTCAGGGGGGGACGGGGGAAGCTTTCTTT. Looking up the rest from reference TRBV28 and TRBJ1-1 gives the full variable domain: DVKVTQSSRYLVKRTGEKVFLECVQDMDHENMFWYRQDPGLGLRLIYFSYDVKMKEKGDIPEGYSVSREKKERFSLILESASTNQTSMYLCASSRQGGTGEAFFGQGTRLTVV.

CDR3 sequence reads: CASSFSTGTSHNEQFF. The CDR3 nucleotides are TGCGCCAGCAGCTTCAGTACTGGGACTAGCCACAATGAGCAGTTCTTC. The rearrangement joins TRBV5-1 to TRBJ2-1, with 9 bases that match TRBD2. The CDR3 spans 16 residues. V trimming: 2 bases; J trimming: 5 bases; junction bases outside the gene matches: 8. The germline gives CDR1 SGHRS, CDR2 YFSETQ.

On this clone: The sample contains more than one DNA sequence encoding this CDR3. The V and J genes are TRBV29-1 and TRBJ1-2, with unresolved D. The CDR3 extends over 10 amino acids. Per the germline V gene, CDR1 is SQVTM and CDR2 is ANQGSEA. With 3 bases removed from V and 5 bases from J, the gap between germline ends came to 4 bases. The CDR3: CSVDNYGYTF. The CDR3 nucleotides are TGCAGCGTTGACAATTATGGCTACACCTTC. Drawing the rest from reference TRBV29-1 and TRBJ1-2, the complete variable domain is SAVISQKPSRDICQRGTSLTIQCQVDSQVTMMFWYRQQPGQSLTLIATANQGSEATYESGFVIDKFPISRPNLTFSTLTVSNMSPEDSSIYLCSVDNYGYTFGSGTRLTVV.

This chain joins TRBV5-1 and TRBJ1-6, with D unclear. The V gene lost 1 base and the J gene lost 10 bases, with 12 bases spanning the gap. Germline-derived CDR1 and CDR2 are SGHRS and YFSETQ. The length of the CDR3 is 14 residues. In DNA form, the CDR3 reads TGCGCCAGCAGCTTGACACCCTTGGGGTCACCCCTCCACTTT. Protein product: CASSLTPLGSPLHF.